The present TCR beta chain was sequenced within a study of blood T cells in healthy people across ages (dated by TCRdb to the mid-2010s). Study-level background: In model experiments, template switching captured roughly one uniquely barcoded TCR beta cDNA molecule for every two T cells. The study measured age-related changes in TCR beta repertoire diversity using deep sequencing normalized with unique cDNA molecular identifiers. To avoid experimental bias, donors of different ages were randomly spread across the sequencing lanes. For two donors (one aged 18 to 29 and one aged 80 or older), the study analyzed two additional independent replicas of 1 million unique cDNA reads from the same blood draw. The donors were split into four age groups: young (average 16 years), middle-aged (nearly 40), aged (more than 60) and long-lived (roughly 80). Broader findings and caveats from the paper: Estimates of total diversity from one million sequenced T cells were regarded as lower bounds and underestimates. As age increased, observed TCR beta diversity per million T cells dropped in a roughly linear way, and a significant reduction was already evident by age 40. Because profiling used bulk unsorted PBMCs, naive and antigen-experienced compartments could not be compared conclusively. Because donor CMV infection status was unknown, age-related changes in expanded clonotypes were potentially confounded. There was a strong correlation between observed TCR beta diversity and the percentage of naive T cells measured by flow cytometry. Compared with the aged group, more naive CD4+ T cells, fewer expanded clones and increased TCR diversity were shown by the long-lived group, suggesting age selection.

To note about this clonotype: The antigen it recognizes is unknown. No much larger clonotype is one base removed from it; base qualities were not supplied.

The donors were roughly 40 Caucasian individuals from Russia, aged roughly 6 to 90 years, who were systemically healthy. About 9.6 milliliters of peripheral blood were collected from each donor into EDTA-treated Vacutainer tubes. Ficoll-Paque density-gradient centrifugation was used to isolate PBMCs, with at least 6 million per sample. Total RNA was extracted from PBMCs with Trizol reagent, with at least 5 micrograms obtained per sample. For every donor, flow cytometry on a PBMC aliquot measured the percentage of naive CD45RAhigh/CD27high T cells. The cysteine opens and the phenylalanine closes a CDR3 of 14 amino acids. Only the CDR3 part of the read is kept: 42 bases, read in frame from the first base. As encoded in the germline V gene, CDR1 is SGHDT while CDR2 is YYEEEE. The method behind the library was 5' RACE. Sequencer: Illumina HiSeq 2500. A second PCR of about 6 to 11 cycles was performed with a sample-barcoded 5' primer and a J-beta primer mix. A template-switch 5' adaptor carrying 12 random nucleotides introduced a unique molecular identifier onto each TCR beta cDNA molecule. Each sample yielded at least 2.5 million CDR3-containing paired-end reads. First-strand cDNA was synthesized from all RNA with the Mint cDNA synthesis kit, primed by a TRBC-specific oligonucleotide. Following uracil-DNA glycosylase treatment, a first 18-cycle PCR with universal primers M1SS and BC2_uni_R was performed on all cDNA. The paper's data handling went like this. For normalization, 1 million high-quality reads were randomly selected from each sample, with every read carrying a distinct molecular identifier. Instead of being binned into consensus sequences, reads that shared molecular identifiers were thrown out. CDR3 identification, clonotype clustering and error correction used MiTCR with a Q25 quality threshold and the strictest error-elimination algorithm. Lower-bound total TCR beta diversity was estimated with a nonparametric unseen species model using Euler transformation. TCRdb trimmed the raw reads at Q25, called clones with MiXCR and kept productive beta chains. Identical CDR3 protein sequences are pooled into one entry, listed with their most common genes and DNA. In this record, the V and J calls reflect TCRdb's handling and not the investigators' own analysis. The sample records more than 1 million distinct CDR3 sequences, 40% to 55% of which are singletons. The ten top clones hold 18% of the sample.

Sequencing used blood. The TCR sequence derives from a woman aged 60-75 years in good health. The chain is assembled from TRBV5-6 and TRBJ2-4, with no D gene named confidently. The last part of the DNA fits TRBJ2-7 better; the J call may be wrong. The CDR3 corresponds to CASRRTSSSYEQYF. The DNA sequence follows: TGTGCCAGCAGACGGACGTCTAGCTCCTACGAGCAGTACTTC.